Sequencing of this T cell receptor beta chain was carried out in a study of T cell changes during pregnancy in multiple sclerosis. Clones were read by immunoSEQ multiplex PCR, and TCRdb kept only the in-frame ones, dropping some. The sample consists of 60,000 to 85,000 clones, about nine tenths of them appearing once. CDR1 and CDR2 from the germline V gene are SGHRS and YFSETQ. The CDR3 runs to 16 residues. J was trimmed by 6 bases and V by 4 bases; bases with no gene match: 6. The TCR originated in a female donor in good health, enrolled as a control in a pregnancy study. The V call is TRBV5-1, the J call TRBJ2-1; 14 bases map to TRBD2. The input for sequencing was peripheral blood, taken after pregnancy. DNA of the CDR3: TGCGCCAGCAGCAAAACGGGGACTAGCGGGGGCAATGAGCAGTTCTTC. It specifies CASSKTGTSGGNEQFF.